The entry below describes one TCR beta chain. Stated treatment: preoperative locoregional IRX-2 cytokine immunotherapy. Patients received preoperative, locoregional IRX-2 cytokine immunotherapy in a phase Ib study. This sample is part of a study of preoperative IRX-2 immunotherapy in early breast cancer. The assay was immunoSEQ multiplex PCR, and TCRdb's table has in-frame clones only and misses some. Of about 38,000 clones listed, about four fifths are singletons. The germline V gene encodes CDR1 GTSNPN and CDR2 SVGIG (reference sequence). Trimming pared 0 bases from V and 5 bases from J, leaving 17 bases between. The CDR3 has 16 amino acids.

The genes are TRBV30 and TRBJ2-1, with D tentatively TRBD2 (7 bases). The TCR comes from a human donor with breast cancer. Sequenced material: lymph node tissue, taken after IRX-2 immunotherapy. In DNA form, the CDR3 reads TGTGCCTGGAGTGTACGTAGGGGGGGAATAGACAATGAGCAGTTCTTC. It specifies CAWSVRRGGIDNEQFF.